A selection of T cell receptor beta chains follows, all from one sample in a study of breast tumors, draining lymph nodes, adjacent tissues. One entry per CDR3 protein, called by TCRdb with MiXCR from the multiplex PCR reads. Here the sample spans 150,000 to 200,000 distinct CDR3 sequences, around a third being singletons. Source material: axillary lymph node tissue. The origin of the receptors is a female donor with breast cancer. Some clones in this sample may be carry-over from other donors' samples. The CDR3 runs from the conserved cysteine through the conserved F or W. D genes are given only for firm matches. Size tells how often a clone was seen (once, few, many) or the class of an expanded clone, and some rows leave it out.

v_call: TRBV7-8; j_call: TRBJ2-7; clone_size: many; d_call: TRBD2; cdr3_nt: TGTGCCAGCAGCCCAAGGACTAGCGGGAGGGCCGGGGAGCAGTACTTC; cdr3_aa: CASSPRTSGRAGEQYF
v_call: TRBV6-2/TRBV6-3; j_call: TRBJ2-2; clone_size: -; d_call: TRBD2; cdr3_nt: TGTGCCAGCGGGCCGGGACTAGCGGGGCCCGCGAACACCGGGGAGCTGTTTTTT; cdr3_aa: CASGPGLAGPANTGELFF
v_call: TRBV6-5; j_call: TRBJ1-6; clone_size: many; d_call: -; cdr3_nt: TGTGCCAGCAGTTACTCATCCGGGGCTGATTCACCCCTCCACTTT; cdr3_aa: CASSYSSGADSPLHF
v_call: TRBV2; j_call: TRBJ2-2; clone_size: -; d_call: TRBD1; cdr3_nt: TGTGCCAGCGGGGGACAGGGACACGGCGGGGAGCTGTTTTTT; cdr3_aa: CASGGQGHGGELFF
v_call: TRBV7-2; j_call: TRBJ2-1; clone_size: -; d_call: TRBD2; cdr3_nt: TGTGCCAGCAGCCCTTGGACTAGCGGGAGTACCTCCTACAATGAGCAGTTCTTC; cdr3_aa: CASSPWTSGSTSYNEQFF
v_call: TRBV6-1; j_call: TRBJ2-3; clone_size: -; d_call: TRBD2; cdr3_nt: TGTGCCAGCAGTGGGGGGACTAGCGGGCTATACACAGATACGCAGTATTTT; cdr3_aa: CASSGGTSGLYTDTQYF
v_call: TRBV27; j_call: TRBJ2-3; clone_size: many; d_call: -; cdr3_nt: TGTGCCAGCAGAATCACTCACCGGGTACTGTGGGATACGCAGTATTTT; cdr3_aa: CASRITHRVLWDTQYF
v_call: TRBV9; j_call: TRBJ2-2; clone_size: many; d_call: -; cdr3_nt: TGTGCCAGCAGCGTAGCAGGCCTAATTCCGAACACCGGGGAGCTGTTTTTT; cdr3_aa: CASSVAGLIPNTGELFF
v_call: TRBV7-2; j_call: TRBJ2-1; clone_size: many; d_call: -; cdr3_nt: TGTGCCAGCAGCTTAGCGGGAGGTGGGAATGAGCAGTTCTTC; cdr3_aa: CASSLAGGGNEQFF
v_call: TRBV30; j_call: TRBJ1-6; clone_size: many; d_call: -; cdr3_nt: TGTGCCTGGAGTGACACTTTTGGGACGGGGAATAATTCACCCCTCCACTTT; cdr3_aa: CAWSDTFGTGNNSPLHF
v_call: TRBV6-2/TRBV6-3; j_call: TRBJ2-1; clone_size: -; d_call: TRBD1; cdr3_nt: TGTGCCAGCAGTCTGGACAGGGCATCCTACAATGAGCAGTTCTTC; cdr3_aa: CASSLDRASYNEQFF
v_call: TRBV20-1; j_call: TRBJ2-7; clone_size: many; d_call: TRBD1; cdr3_nt: TGCAGTGCTAGGACAGGGGTCGGCGAGCAGTACTTC; cdr3_aa: CSARTGVGEQYF
v_call: TRBV18; j_call: TRBJ2-1; clone_size: many; d_call: TRBD1; cdr3_nt: TGTGCCAGCTCACGACAGGGGGAAAATGAGCAGTTCTTC; cdr3_aa: CASSRQGENEQFF
v_call: TRBV19; j_call: TRBJ2-5; clone_size: many; d_call: -; cdr3_nt: TGTGCCAGTAGTCCTGGTGGGTTCGAGACCCAGTACTTC; cdr3_aa: CASSPGGFETQYF
v_call: TRBV5-8; j_call: TRBJ2-7; clone_size: many; d_call: TRBD1; cdr3_nt: TGTGCCAGCAGCTTCTCCGGGACAGGGGCCTACGAGCAGTACTTC; cdr3_aa: CASSFSGTGAYEQYF
v_call: TRBV6-5; j_call: TRBJ1-1; clone_size: few; d_call: -; cdr3_nt: TGTGCCAGCAGCCACGACAGAGGGTTGACTGAAGCTTTCTTT; cdr3_aa: CASSHDRGLTEAFF
v_call: TRBV20-1; j_call: TRBJ2-1; clone_size: -; d_call: -; cdr3_nt: TGCAGTGCTAGAGATCGGGGGCGGTCCGCGACTAGCTTCAATGAGCAGTTCTTC; cdr3_aa: CSARDRGRSATSFNEQFF
v_call: TRBV29-1; j_call: TRBJ1-2; clone_size: many; d_call: TRBD1; cdr3_nt: TGCAGCGTTGAAGGACAGGGGGGGAACTATGGCTACACCTTC; cdr3_aa: CSVEGQGGNYGYTF
v_call: TRBV3-1; j_call: TRBJ1-2; clone_size: -; d_call: -; cdr3_nt: TGTGCCAGCAGCCAAGATTGGAGGGAGATAGTCTATGGCTACACCTTC; cdr3_aa: CASSQDWREIVYGYTF
v_call: TRBV4-1; j_call: TRBJ1-6; clone_size: many; d_call: -; cdr3_nt: TGCGCCAGCAGCCAAGATGTAGCAGTAGATTCACCCCTCCACTTT; cdr3_aa: CASSQDVAVDSPLHF
v_call: TRBV11-2; j_call: TRBJ2-7; clone_size: -; d_call: -; cdr3_nt: TGTGCCAGCGGCTTAGTCGCAGGGGAATTCAAGCAGTACTTC; cdr3_aa: CASGLVAGEFKQYF
v_call: TRBV12-3/TRBV12-4; j_call: TRBJ2-3; clone_size: many; d_call: -; cdr3_nt: TGTGCCAGCGAAATTAGCGGCCCCACAGATACGCAGTATTTT; cdr3_aa: CASEISGPTDTQYF
v_call: TRBV11-3; j_call: TRBJ2-7; clone_size: -; d_call: -; cdr3_nt: TGTGCCAGCAGCTTAAGGGATGCCGAGCAGTACTTC; cdr3_aa: CASSLRDAEQYF
v_call: TRBV13; j_call: TRBJ2-3; clone_size: many; d_call: -; cdr3_nt: TGTGCCAGCAGCTTCCCTCGAGCGGACCGCCCAGATACGCAGTATTTT; cdr3_aa: CASSFPRADRPDTQYF